This TCR beta chain was found in a study of cytomegalovirus exposure and HLA in healthy donors. Broader study findings: Certain indistinguishable V segments, among them TRBV6-2 and TRBV6-3, were excluded. Among TCR beta chains, those listed as cytomegalovirus-associated numbered 164. The productive fraction for most TCR beta V segments was about 90% or about 30% in an earlier analysis.

Per germline, CDR1 MNHEY and CDR2 SMNVEV (reference sequence). The CDR3 sequence is 15 residues long. J gave up 7 bases and V 3 bases, and 11 bases lay outside the gene matches. To note about this clone: As yet, its antigen is unknown.

The PCR contained 60 Vbeta and 13 Jbeta primers. TCRdb's table, derived via immunoSEQ multiplex PCR, lists solely in-frame clones and lacks some. The data show about 110,000 clones, with about 78% seen just once and about 5% held by the top ten. Sequencing was done on a sample of PBMCs. This receptor was taken from a woman aged 25 to 39 in good health and CMV-seropositive. The genes are TRBV27 and TRBJ1-2; 7 nucleotides line up with TRBD1. For the CDR3, the DNA is TGTGCCAGCAGTTTTTGGGGGGCGAGACAGGGTGGCTACACCTTC. Protein sequence: CASSFWGARQGGYTF.